The clone carrying this T cell receptor beta chain was counted a single time. Its antigen is not known. This specimen comes from a study of a mutant IDH1 vaccine in newly diagnosed glioma. Background on the study: Commencement of vaccination occurred 4-6 weeks following radiotherapy alone, or concurrently with temozolomide cycles. Prior therapy was radiotherapy, temozolomide, or both; most received both. Of the patients given treatment, roughly 62% were male and 37.5% were female, and a mean age of around 44 years was recorded.

Sequenced by immunoSEQ multiplex PCR; TCRdb stores in-frame clones only, minus some. Here the sample spans some 31,000 clones, around 80% being singletons. Germline V gives CDR1 GTSNPN, CDR2 SVGIG (reference sequence). The CDR3 runs 14 residues. The ends were cut back, 3 bases at V and 4 bases at J, with 13 bases in the middle. As to time point: week 23, last vaccination. In every dose of vaccine, 300 ug of mutant IDH1 20-mer peptide was given alongside topical imiquimod. Donors had new IDH1-mutant astrocytomas of WHO grade 3 or 4 (ATRX-lost). This sequence originates from a woman aged 18-35 years with glioma. Specimen: PBMCs, collected from a glioma patient whose treatment included an IDH1 peptide vaccine. The chain recombines TRBV30 with TRBJ1-3; D remains ambiguous. This chain's CDR3 is CAWSTMGWGNTIYF. The CDR3 bases are TGTGCCTGGAGCACGATGGGGTGGGGAAACACCATATATTTT. Complete variable domain (other parts from reference TRBV30 and TRBJ1-3): SQTIHQWPATLVQPVGSPLSLECTVEGTSNPNLYWYRQAAGRGLQLLFYSVGIGQISSEVPQNLSASRPQDRQFILSSKKLLLSDSGFYLCAWSTMGWGNTIYFGEGSWLTVV.